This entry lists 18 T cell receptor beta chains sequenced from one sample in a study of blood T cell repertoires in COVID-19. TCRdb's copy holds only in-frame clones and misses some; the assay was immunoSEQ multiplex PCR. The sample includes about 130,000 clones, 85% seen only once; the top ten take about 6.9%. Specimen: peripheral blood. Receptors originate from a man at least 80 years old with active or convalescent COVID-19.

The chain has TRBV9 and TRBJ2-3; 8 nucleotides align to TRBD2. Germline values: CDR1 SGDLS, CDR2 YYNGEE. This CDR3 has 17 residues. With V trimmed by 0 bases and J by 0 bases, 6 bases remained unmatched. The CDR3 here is CASSVGTGGPSTDTQYF. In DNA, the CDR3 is TGTGCCAGCAGCGTAGGGACGGGGGGGCCTAGCACAGATACGCAGTATTTT.

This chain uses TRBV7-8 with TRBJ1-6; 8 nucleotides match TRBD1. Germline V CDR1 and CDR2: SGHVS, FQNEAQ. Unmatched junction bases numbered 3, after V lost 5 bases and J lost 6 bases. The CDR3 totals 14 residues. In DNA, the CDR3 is TGTGCCAGCAGCCGTGGACAGGGTAATTCACCCCTCCACTTT. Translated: CASSRGQGNSPLHF.

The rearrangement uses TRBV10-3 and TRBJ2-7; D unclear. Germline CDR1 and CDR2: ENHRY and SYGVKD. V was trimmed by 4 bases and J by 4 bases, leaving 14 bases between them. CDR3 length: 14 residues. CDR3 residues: CAISGGTVLYEQYF. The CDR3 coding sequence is TGTGCCATCAGTGGAGGCACCGTGCTTTACGAGCAGTACTTC.

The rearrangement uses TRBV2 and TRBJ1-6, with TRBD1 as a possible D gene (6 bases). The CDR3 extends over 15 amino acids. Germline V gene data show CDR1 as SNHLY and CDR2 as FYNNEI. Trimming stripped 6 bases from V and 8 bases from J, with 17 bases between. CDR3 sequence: CASRRRTVSHSPLHF. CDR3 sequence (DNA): TGTGCCAGCAGGAGACGGACAGTCTCTCATTCACCCCTCCACTTT.

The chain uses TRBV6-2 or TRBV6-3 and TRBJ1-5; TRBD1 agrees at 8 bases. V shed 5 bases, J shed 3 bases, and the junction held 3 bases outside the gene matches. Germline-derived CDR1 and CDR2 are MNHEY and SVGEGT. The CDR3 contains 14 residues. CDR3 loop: CASSTDRVNQPQHF. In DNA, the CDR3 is TGTGCCAGCAGTACGGACAGGGTCAATCAGCCCCAGCATTTT.

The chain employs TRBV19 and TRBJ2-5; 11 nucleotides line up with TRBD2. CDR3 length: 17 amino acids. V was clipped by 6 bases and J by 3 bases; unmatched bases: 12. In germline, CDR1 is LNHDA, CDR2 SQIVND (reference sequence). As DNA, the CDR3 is TGTGCCAGTAGACAGAAAGCTAGCGGGAGGATAGAAGAGACCCAGTACTTC. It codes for CASRQKASGRIEETQYF.

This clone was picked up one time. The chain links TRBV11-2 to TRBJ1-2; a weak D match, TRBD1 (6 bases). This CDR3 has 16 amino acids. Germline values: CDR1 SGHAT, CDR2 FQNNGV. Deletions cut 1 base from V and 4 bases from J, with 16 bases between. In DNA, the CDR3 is TGTGCCAGCAGCTTAGGTGGGGGCGGCTTTTTCTATGGCTACACCTTC. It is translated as CASSLGGGGFFYGYTF.

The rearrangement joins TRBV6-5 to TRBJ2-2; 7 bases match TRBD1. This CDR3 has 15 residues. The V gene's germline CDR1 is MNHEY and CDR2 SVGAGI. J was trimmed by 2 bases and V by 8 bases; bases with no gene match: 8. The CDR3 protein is CASRDRKGNTGELFF. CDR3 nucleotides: TGTGCCAGCCGGGACAGAAAGGGAAACACCGGGGAGCTGTTTTTT.

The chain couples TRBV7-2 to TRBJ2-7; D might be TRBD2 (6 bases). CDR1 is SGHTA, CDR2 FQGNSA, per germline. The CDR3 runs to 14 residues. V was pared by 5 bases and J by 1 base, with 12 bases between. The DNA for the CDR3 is TGTGCCAGCAGCGTCGGGACTCGGTCCTACGAGCAGTACTTC. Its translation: CASSVGTRSYEQYF.

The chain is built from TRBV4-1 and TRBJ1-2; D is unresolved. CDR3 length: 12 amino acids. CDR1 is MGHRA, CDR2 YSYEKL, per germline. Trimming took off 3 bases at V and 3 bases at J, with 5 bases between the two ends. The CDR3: CASSQGDYGYTF. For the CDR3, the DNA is TGCGCCAGCAGCCAGGGCGACTATGGCTACACCTTC.

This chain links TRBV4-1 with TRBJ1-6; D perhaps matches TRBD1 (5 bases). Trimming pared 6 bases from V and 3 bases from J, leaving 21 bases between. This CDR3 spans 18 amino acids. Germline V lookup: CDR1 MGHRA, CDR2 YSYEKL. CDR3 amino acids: CASRRTLGGGYYNSPLHF. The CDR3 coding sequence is TGCGCCAGCAGAAGGACCTTGGGGGGAGGGTACTATAATTCACCCCTCCACTTT.

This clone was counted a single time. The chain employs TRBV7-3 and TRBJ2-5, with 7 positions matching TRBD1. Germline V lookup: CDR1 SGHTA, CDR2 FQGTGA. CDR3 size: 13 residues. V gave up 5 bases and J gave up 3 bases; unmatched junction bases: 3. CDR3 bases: TGTGCCAGCAGCGCCACAGGGGAAGAGACCCAGTACTTC. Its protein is CASSATGEETQYF.

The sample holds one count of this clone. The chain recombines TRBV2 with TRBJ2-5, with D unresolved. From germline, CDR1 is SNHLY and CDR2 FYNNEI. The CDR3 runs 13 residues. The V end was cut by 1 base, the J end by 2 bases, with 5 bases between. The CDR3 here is CASSEGSQETQYF. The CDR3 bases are TGTGCCAGCAGTGAAGGCAGTCAAGAGACCCAGTACTTC.

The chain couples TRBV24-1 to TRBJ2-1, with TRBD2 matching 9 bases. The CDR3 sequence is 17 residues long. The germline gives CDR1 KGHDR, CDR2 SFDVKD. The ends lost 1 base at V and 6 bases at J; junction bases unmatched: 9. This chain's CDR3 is CATSDFGGGRGSNEQFF. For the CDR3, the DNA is TGTGCCACCAGTGATTTCGGGGGCGGGAGGGGCAGCAATGAGCAGTTCTTC.

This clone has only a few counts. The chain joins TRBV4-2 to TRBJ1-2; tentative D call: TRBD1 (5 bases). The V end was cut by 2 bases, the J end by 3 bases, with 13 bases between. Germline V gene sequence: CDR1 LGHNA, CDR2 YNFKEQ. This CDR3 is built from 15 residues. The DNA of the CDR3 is TGTGCCAGCAGCCAACAGGGAATACCGGACTATGGCTACACCTTC. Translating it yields CASSQQGIPDYGYTF.

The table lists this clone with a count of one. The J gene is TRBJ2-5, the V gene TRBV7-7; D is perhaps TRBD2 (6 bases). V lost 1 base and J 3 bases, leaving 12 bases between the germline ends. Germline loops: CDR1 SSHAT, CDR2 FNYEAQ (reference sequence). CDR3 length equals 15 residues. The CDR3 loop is CASSLGPGVEETQYF. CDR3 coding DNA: TGTGCCAGCAGCTTAGGACCGGGGGTGGAAGAGACCCAGTACTTC. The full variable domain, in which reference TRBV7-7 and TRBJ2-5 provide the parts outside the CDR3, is GAGVSQSPRYKVTKRGQDVTLRCDPISSHATLYWYQQALGQGPEFLTYFNYEAQPDKSGLPSDRFSAERPEGSISTLTIQRTEQRDSAMYRCASSLGPGVEETQYFGPGTRLLVL.

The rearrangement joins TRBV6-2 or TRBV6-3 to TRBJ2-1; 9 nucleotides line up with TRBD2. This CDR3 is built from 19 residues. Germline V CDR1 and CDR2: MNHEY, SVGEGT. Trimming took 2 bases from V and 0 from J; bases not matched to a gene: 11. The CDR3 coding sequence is TGTGCCAGCAGTTACAACAGACTAGCGGTCTTCAGCTCCTACAATGAGCAGTTCTTC. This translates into CASSYNRLAVFSSYNEQFF.

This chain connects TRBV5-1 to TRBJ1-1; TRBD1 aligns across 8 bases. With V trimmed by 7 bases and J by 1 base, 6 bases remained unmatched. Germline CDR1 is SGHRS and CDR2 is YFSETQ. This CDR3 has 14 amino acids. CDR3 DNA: TGCGCCAGCCACTTTGGACAGGGGAACACTGAAGCTTTCTTT. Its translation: CASHFGQGNTEAFF.